Listed here are 23 T cell receptor beta chains from one sample, sequenced in a study of cytomegalovirus exposure and HLA in healthy donors. Primers for the PCR totalled 60 Vbeta and 13 Jbeta. Profiling relied on immunoSEQ multiplex PCR, and the TCRdb table lists in-frame clones only, not all of them. The sample has 70,000 to 85,000 clones, approximately 67% seen once. Sequencing used PBMCs. The origin of the receptors is a male donor in good health and CMV-seropositive.

This clone was observed once. CDR3 sequence: CASGMTGGYGYTF. The CDR3 region has the DNA TGTGCTAGTGGCATGACAGGGGGCTATGGCTACACCTTC. The chain is built from TRBV12-5 and TRBJ1-2; TRBD1 matches at 9 bases. CDR1 is LGHNT, CDR2 FRNRAP, per germline. With 6 bases clipped from V and 4 bases from J, the junction kept 3 bases outside the gene matches. The CDR3 runs 13 residues.

In this sample, this clone turned up a few times. The V gene is TRBV28, the J gene TRBJ1-1; D is unresolved. Trimming pared 7 bases from V and 5 bases from J, leaving 5 bases between. The CDR3 has 10 residues. The germline V gene encodes CDR1 MDHEN and CDR2 SYDVKM. The CDR3 sequence is CASTLTEAFF. CDR3 sequence (DNA): TGTGCCAGCACGTTGACTGAAGCTTTCTTT.

This chain connects TRBV19 to TRBJ1-1; 8 bases match TRBD1. There are 14 residues in the CDR3. V lost 4 bases to trimming and J lost 6 bases; unmatched junction nucleotides: 7. From germline, CDR1 is LNHDA and CDR2 SQIVND (reference sequence). This CDR3 is CASSNGAGGSEAFF. The CDR3 DNA follows: TGTGCCAGTAGTAATGGGGCAGGGGGCTCTGAAGCTTTCTTT.

CDR3 sequence reads: CASSSTVGQGLEKLFF. The DNA of the CDR3 is TGTGCCAGCAGCTCCACCGTGGGACAGGGGTTAGAAAAACTGTTTTTT. The rearrangement joins TRBV7-2 to TRBJ1-4; TRBD1 matches at 10 bases. Germline lookup yields CDR1 SGHTA and CDR2 FQGNSA. The CDR3 extends over 16 amino acids. The J segment lost 8 bases and the V segment lost 4 bases, leaving 10 bases of the junction unmatched.

V and J are TRBV7-2 and TRBJ2-7; 10 bases line up with TRBD1. V lost 3 bases to trimming and J lost 5 bases; unmatched junction nucleotides: 7. This CDR3 is 15 amino acids long. CDR1 SGHTA and CDR2 FQGNSA come from the germline V gene. The CDR3 DNA reads as TGTGCCAGCAGCTTCAACCGGGACAGGGGCAACGAGCAGTACTTC. It specifies CASSFNRDRGNEQYF.

The J gene is TRBJ2-5, the V gene TRBV10-3; no clear D gene. Germline V gene sequence: CDR1 ENHRY, CDR2 SYGVKD. Trimming took 0 bases from V and 4 from J, leaving 9 bases between them. The CDR3 is made up of 14 amino acids. CDR3 DNA: TGTGCCATCAGTGAGTCGGCAATAGCAGAGACCCAGTACTTC. This gives the protein CAISESAIAETQYF.

The chain links TRBV7-9 to TRBJ2-7; no reliable D call. Germline V gene sequence: CDR1 SEHNR, CDR2 FQNEAQ (reference sequence). Trimming took 4 bases from V and 3 from J, leaving 4 bases between them. The CDR3 is 11 amino acids. The CDR3 DNA sequence: TGTGCCAGCAGCTCGTTCTACGAGCAGTACTTC. Its protein product is CASSSFYEQYF.

The gene calls are TRBV30 and TRBJ2-5, with TRBD2 matching over 9 bases. Germline-derived CDR1 and CDR2 are GTSNPN and SVGIG (reference sequence). The CDR3 runs to 15 residues. V dropped 2 bases and J dropped 2; count of bases not matched to a gene: 6. This CDR3 reads CAWSLASGIQETQYF. The CDR3 bases are TGTGCCTGGAGTTTAGCTAGCGGGATACAAGAGACCCAGTACTTC.

The V gene is TRBV28, the J gene TRBJ1-2; no firm D call. V dropped 2 bases and J dropped 0 bases, with 13 bases sitting between them. The CDR3 spans 16 residues. Germline V gene lookup returns CDR1 MDHEN and CDR2 SYDVKM. CDR3 sequence reads: CASSLVNHRANYGYTF. The CDR3 region has the DNA TGTGCCAGCAGTTTAGTAAATCACAGAGCTAACTATGGCTACACCTTC.

CDR3 sequence reads: CASSYDSPNTGELFF. The CDR3 region has the DNA TGTGCCAGCAGTTACGACTCCCCGAACACCGGGGAGCTGTTTTTT. The rearrangement joins TRBV6-5 to TRBJ2-2; D is unresolved. The V gene lost 2 bases and the J gene lost 0 bases, with 7 bases spanning the gap. The CDR3 consists of 15 residues. CDR1 and CDR2 from the germline V gene are MNHEY and SVGAGI.

This chain links TRBV9 with TRBJ2-5, with D perhaps TRBD1 (7 bases). Deletions cut 0 bases from V and 5 bases from J, with 17 bases between. Per the germline V gene, CDR1 is SGDLS and CDR2 is YYNGEE. This CDR3 comprises 16 residues. CDR3 sequence reads: CASSVGQGGPSETQYF. The CDR3 coding sequence is TGTGCCAGCAGCGTAGGCCAGGGGGGACCTTCGGAGACCCAGTACTTC.

This clone was observed a few times. The rearrangement links TRBV6-1 to TRBJ1-2, with 7 bases matching TRBD1. Germline lookup yields CDR1 MNHNS and CDR2 SASEGT. The J segment lost 8 bases and the V segment lost 1 base, leaving 25 bases of the junction unmatched. This CDR3 is 20 amino acids long. Here the CDR3 reads CASSEGIWRVGGGQVQGYTF. CDR3 bases: TGTGCCAGCAGTGAAGGAATATGGCGGGTAGGAGGGGGCCAAGTGCAGGGCTACACCTTC.

The rearrangement links TRBV10-3 to TRBJ2-3; D possibly corresponds to TRBD2 (5 bases). The CDR3 has 13 amino acids. CDR1 and CDR2 from the germline V gene are ENHRY and SYGVKD. The V end was cut by 7 bases, the J end by 1 base, with 9 bases between. The CDR3 loop reads CAITREGTDTQYF. The CDR3 DNA follows: TGTGCCATCACCCGGGAAGGCACAGATACGCAGTATTTT.

This chain uses TRBV27 with TRBJ1-1; 8 nucleotides align to TRBD1. With V trimmed by 2 bases and J by 0 bases, 20 bases remained unmatched. There are 21 residues in the CDR3. From germline, CDR1 is MNHEY and CDR2 SMNVEV (reference sequence). In DNA, the CDR3 is TGTGCCAGCAGTTTACAGGGGGCGCGGAGTATACACCGTTTAATGAACACTGAAGCTTTCTTT. Protein product: CASSLQGARSIHRLMNTEAFF.

This clone has only one observation. The rearrangement joins TRBV19 to TRBJ1-1, with D perhaps TRBD1 (6 bases). Germline V CDR1 and CDR2: LNHDA, SQIVND (reference sequence). V was shortened by 10 bases and J by 5 bases, with 17 bases between the two germline ends. CDR3 size: 13 residues. CDR3 in amino acids: CATNRGRGTEAFF. In nucleotides, the CDR3 is TGTGCCACTAATAGGGGGAGGGGGACTGAAGCTTTCTTT.

In this sample, this clone turned up a few times. This chain joins TRBV29-1 and TRBJ2-3; 8 bases map to TRBD2. V dropped 3 bases and J dropped 4; count of bases not matched to a gene: 9. This CDR3 has 15 residues. The germline V gene encodes CDR1 SQVTM and CDR2 ANQGSEA. The CDR3 loop reads CSVEGGREAADTQYF. The CDR3 DNA reads TGCAGCGTTGAGGGAGGGCGGGAGGCTGCAGATACGCAGTATTTT.

CDR3: CASKRQGGNQPQHF. The CDR3, as DNA: TGTGCCAGCAAAAGACAGGGTGGCAATCAGCCCCAGCATTTT. V gene TRBV27 combines with J gene TRBJ1-5, with 7 nucleotides matching TRBD1. CDR3 length: 14 amino acids. CDR1 and CDR2 (germline): MNHEY, SMNVEV (reference sequence). V gave up 7 bases and J gave up 2 bases; unmatched junction bases: 5.

The chain links TRBV28 to TRBJ1-1; D not certain. Germline V gene lookup returns CDR1 MDHEN and CDR2 SYDVKM. The CDR3 extends over 15 amino acids. Trimming stripped 2 bases from V and 0 bases from J, with 10 bases between. The chain's CDR3 is CASSLTRPMNTEAFF. CDR3 bases: TGTGCCAGCAGTTTAACGCGGCCGATGAACACTGAAGCTTTCTTT.

The chain employs TRBV28 and TRBJ1-3; perhaps TRBD1 as D (6 bases). With 2 bases removed from V and 6 bases from J, the gap between germline ends came to 20 bases. The length of the CDR3 is 17 residues. Germline lookup yields CDR1 MDHEN and CDR2 SYDVKM. The CDR3 sequence: CASSLQLGRRGENTIYF. The CDR3 DNA reads as TGTGCCAGCAGTTTACAGTTGGGGCGCAGGGGCGAAAACACCATATATTTT.

J is TRBJ1-1 and V is TRBV11-2; D may be TRBD1 (5 bases). V was clipped by 1 base and J by 8 bases, with 14 bases between them. This CDR3 has 14 amino acids. In germline, CDR1 is SGHAT, CDR2 FQNNGV. The CDR3 reads CASSLGQGLAEAFF. The CDR3 DNA sequence: TGTGCCAGCAGCTTAGGTCAGGGTTTGGCCGAAGCTTTCTTT. Based on the CDR3 plus reference TRBV11-2 and TRBJ1-1, the full variable domain is EAGVAQSPRYKIIEKRQSVAFWCNPISGHATLYWYQQILGQGPKLLIQFQNNGVVDDSQLPKDRFSAERLKGVDSTLKIQPAKLEDSAVYLCASSLGQGLAEAFFGQGTRLTVV.

The gene calls are TRBV11-3 and TRBJ1-5; the match to TRBD1 covers 7 bases. The germline V gene has CDR1 SGHNT and CDR2 YENEEA. This CDR3 has 14 amino acids. V shed 5 bases, J shed 6 bases, and the junction held 7 bases outside the gene matches. CDR3: CASSGDREVQPQHF. CDR3 DNA sequence: TGTGCCAGCAGCGGAGACAGGGAGGTTCAGCCCCAGCATTTT.

This clone has more than one count but fewer than ten. The chain combines TRBV27 with TRBJ1-1; 11 bases match TRBD1. This CDR3 spans 16 amino acids. Germline V CDR1 and CDR2: MNHEY, SMNVEV (reference sequence). V lost 5 bases to trimming and J lost 6 bases; unmatched junction nucleotides: 11. CDR3 region: CASSHGQGALVPEAFF. Here the CDR3 DNA reads TGTGCCAGCAGTCATGGACAGGGGGCTCTTGTCCCTGAAGCTTTCTTT.

The CDR3 DNA is TGTGCCTGGAGTGTAAGTCTAGCTCAAGAGACCCAGTACTTC. This codes for CAWSVSLAQETQYF. The chain recombines TRBV30 with TRBJ2-5; tentative D call: TRBD2 (5 bases). Germline values: CDR1 GTSNPN, CDR2 SVGIG (reference sequence). V lost 0 bases to trimming and J lost 2 bases, with 10 bases between them. The CDR3 has 14 amino acids.